One sample yielded the 25 T cell receptor beta chains listed below, sequenced in a study of T cell responses to AZD1222 COVID-19 vaccine. The repertoire was sequenced with immunoSEQ multiplex PCR; TCRdb's copy has only in-frame clones and lacks some. The data contain about 140,000 clones, about 90% of them singletons. Sequenced here: peripheral blood, sampled on day 0 of AZD1222 vaccination. The receptors were sampled from an adult in good health.

The genes are TRBV11-3 and TRBJ1-1; TRBD1 is a possible D gene (5 bases). This CDR3 is 13 amino acids long. V was clipped by 4 bases and J by 5 bases, with 11 bases between them. Germline CDR1 and CDR2: SGHNT and YENEEA. Written as DNA, the CDR3 is TGTGCCAGCAGCTCGGCCCACAGGACTGAAGCTTTCTTT. Protein sequence: CASSSAHRTEAFF.

The chain couples TRBV2 to TRBJ2-1; 11 positions match TRBD2. Trimming removed 8 bases from V and 0 bases from J; junction bases left unmatched: 6. The CDR3 runs 16 residues. CDR1 SNHLY and CDR2 FYNNEI come from the germline V gene. For the CDR3, the DNA is TGTGCCAGCTGGGCTAGCGGGAGGTTCTCCTACAATGAGCAGTTCTTC. Protein: CASWASGRFSYNEQFF.

The genes are TRBV5-1 and TRBJ2-2; 10 bases map to TRBD2. The germline V gene encodes CDR1 SGHRS and CDR2 YFSETQ. The length of the CDR3 is 16 residues. The trim removed 3 bases at V and 2 bases at J, leaving 4 bases unmatched. CDR3 sequence (DNA): TGCGCCAGCAGCTCGGGACTAGCGTATAACACCGGGGAGCTGTTTTTT. It translates to CASSSGLAYNTGELFF. Filled out from reference TRBV5-1 and TRBJ2-2, the complete variable domain reads KAGVTQTPRYLIKTRGQQVTLSCSPISGHRSVSWYQQTPGQGLQFLFEYFSETQRNKGNFPGRFSGRQFSNSRSEMNVSTLELGDSALYLCASSSGLAYNTGELFFGEGSRLTVL.

This clone was recorded a few times. The chain employs TRBV19 and TRBJ2-3; 7 bases map to TRBD1. The CDR3 extends over 16 amino acids. J was trimmed by 3 bases and V by 5 bases; bases with no gene match: 11. Germline lookup yields CDR1 LNHDA and CDR2 SQIVND (reference sequence). CDR3 sequence reads: CASSASQGIKTDTQYF. In DNA, the CDR3 is TGTGCCAGTAGTGCTTCACAGGGGATCAAGACAGATACGCAGTATTTT.

The chain uses TRBV7-8 and TRBJ1-5; TRBD1 is a possible D gene (5 bases). The germline CDR1 and CDR2 sequences are SGHVS and FQNEAQ. This CDR3 has 16 residues. V dropped 1 base and J dropped 4 bases, with 14 bases sitting between them. CDR3 in DNA: TGTGCCAGCAGCTTAGGTAGGAGGGGTGGAAATCAGCCCCAGCATTTT. Translating gives CASSLGRRGGNQPQHF.

This clone has a single count. This chain joins TRBV14 and TRBJ2-5, with TRBD1 as a possible D gene (5 bases). The CDR3 is made up of 16 amino acids. V was clipped by 0 bases and J by 0 bases, with 11 bases between them. In germline, CDR1 is SGHDN, CDR2 FVKESK. This chain's CDR3 is CASSQDPGMYQETQYF. In DNA, the CDR3 is TGTGCCAGCAGCCAAGATCCAGGGATGTACCAAGAGACCCAGTACTTC.

This sequence joins TRBV28 and TRBJ2-5, with D perhaps assigned TRBD1 or TRBD2 (5 bases each). The CDR3 spans 13 residues. CDR1 and CDR2 from the germline V gene are MDHEN and SYDVKM. V dropped 7 bases and J dropped 5 bases, with 14 bases sitting between them. CDR3 amino acids: CASIQWGMETQYF. CDR3 nucleotide sequence: TGTGCCAGCATCCAATGGGGGATGGAGACCCAGTACTTC.

This chain connects TRBV6-5 to TRBJ2-7, with 7 bases aligning to TRBD2. Germline lookup yields CDR1 MNHEY and CDR2 SVGAGI. CDR3 length: 13 amino acids. V lost 0 bases, J lost 7 bases, and 3 bases stayed unmatched. This CDR3 reads CASSYSLAREQYF. The CDR3 nucleotides are TGTGCCAGCAGTTACTCACTAGCGAGGGAGCAGTACTTC.

The chain is built from TRBV2 and TRBJ1-2; D possibly corresponds to TRBD1 (5 bases). The CDR3 has 10 amino acids. The V end was cut by 4 bases, the J end by 10 bases, with 7 bases between. The germline gives CDR1 SNHLY, CDR2 FYNNEI. The CDR3 is CASSGGAYTF. In DNA, the CDR3 is TGTGCCAGCAGTGGAGGGGCCTACACCTTC.

The rearrangement uses TRBV18 and TRBJ1-4; no reliable D call. The CDR3 is made up of 14 amino acids. Per the germline V gene, CDR1 is KGHSH and CDR2 is LQKENI. V was shortened by 3 bases and J by 3 bases, with 8 bases between the two germline ends. The CDR3 spells CASSPMVANEKLFF. DNA for the CDR3: TGTGCCAGCTCACCTATGGTTGCTAATGAAAAACTGTTTTTT.

The rearrangement uses TRBV27 and TRBJ1-2; D is possibly TRBD1 (6 bases). The CDR3 spans 10 residues. Germline V CDR1 and CDR2: MNHEY, SMNVEV (reference sequence). V was trimmed by 7 bases and J by 8 bases, leaving 8 bases between them. CDR3 bases: TGTGCCAGCAAGGGGGGAGGCTACACCTTC. Its protein is CASKGGGYTF.

The rearrangement joins TRBV5-5 to TRBJ1-4; weak D call: TRBD1 (5 bases). CDR3 length: 18 residues. Germline CDR1 SGHKS, CDR2 YYEKEE (reference sequence). Trimming took 2 bases from V and 4 from J, leaving 21 bases between them. The CDR3 region is CASSLSFSGGVNNEKLFF. In DNA form, the CDR3 reads TGTGCCAGCAGCTTATCTTTCTCCGGAGGGGTTAATAATGAAAAACTGTTTTTT.

The V gene is TRBV19, the J gene TRBJ2-3; D gene uncertain. Trimming left V 3 bases short and J 1 base short, with 11 bases between. The germline V gene has CDR1 LNHDA and CDR2 SQIVND (reference sequence). The CDR3 has 15 residues. CDR3 coding DNA: TGTGCCAGTAGTATTTGGGCAGGACGCACAGATACGCAGTATTTT. This gives the protein CASSIWAGRTDTQYF.

This sequence joins TRBV28 and TRBJ1-5; weak D call: TRBD1 (6 bases). Per germline, CDR1 MDHEN and CDR2 SYDVKM. Trimming shortened V by 7 bases and J by 3 bases, and 13 bases separated the two germline ends. This CDR3 is built from 14 residues. The CDR3: CASTLGALNQPQHF. The DNA for the CDR3 is TGTGCCAGCACCCTGGGGGCCCTCAATCAGCCCCAGCATTTT.

V gene TRBV30 combines with J gene TRBJ1-5; D is ambiguous. The CDR3 sequence is 13 residues long. Trimming removed 2 bases from V and 4 bases from J, with 9 bases in between. The germline V gene has CDR1 GTSNPN and CDR2 SVGIG (reference sequence). CDR3 nucleotide sequence: TGTGCCTGGAGTCCCTCGGGGAATCAGCCCCAGCATTTT. Translating gives CAWSPSGNQPQHF.

The chain joins TRBV5-1 to TRBJ1-3; D unresolved. V lost 4 bases to trimming and J lost 2 bases, with 7 bases between them. Germline V gene data show CDR1 as SGHRS and CDR2 as YFSETQ. The CDR3 is 13 amino acids. CDR3 sequence reads: CASSPETGNTIYF. In DNA form, the CDR3 reads TGCGCCAGCAGCCCCGAAACTGGAAACACCATATATTTT. The full variable domain, rest sourced from reference TRBV5-1 and TRBJ1-3, is KAGVTQTPRYLIKTRGQQVTLSCSPISGHRSVSWYQQTPGQGLQFLFEYFSETQRNKGNFPGRFSGRQFSNSRSEMNVSTLELGDSALYLCASSPETGNTIYFGEGSWLTVV.

The genes are TRBV27 and TRBJ2-7; D is ambiguous. The CDR3 covers 11 residues. V lost 4 bases to trimming and J lost 4 bases, with 5 bases between them. The germline V gene has CDR1 MNHEY and CDR2 SMNVEV (reference sequence). This chain's CDR3 is CASSSLYEQYF. The CDR3, as DNA: TGTGCCAGCAGTTCCTTATACGAGCAGTACTTC.

The rearrangement links TRBV7-6 to TRBJ2-7; D might be TRBD2 (6 bases). The CDR3 extends over 16 amino acids. Trimming took off 5 bases at V and 0 bases at J, with 17 bases between the two ends. Per the germline V gene, CDR1 is SGHVS and CDR2 is FNYEAQ. CDR3 sequence: CASSLVSGFSSYEQYF. Written as DNA, the CDR3 is TGTGCCAGCAGCCTCGTTAGCGGTTTCAGCTCCTACGAGCAGTACTTC.

V is TRBV9 and J is TRBJ2-5; 10 bases map to TRBD1. The CDR3 extends over 17 amino acids. Germline V lookup: CDR1 SGDLS, CDR2 YYNGEE. V lost 2 bases, J lost 2 bases, and 9 bases stayed unmatched. The CDR3 bases are TGTGCCAGCAGCGTGGGCGGGACAGGGGTTTTGCAAGAGACCCAGTACTTC. Protein sequence: CASSVGGTGVLQETQYF.

The chain recombines TRBV15 with TRBJ2-5, with D perhaps TRBD1 (5 bases). The V end was cut by 0 bases, the J end by 5 bases, with 16 bases between. The CDR3 contains 16 residues. Germline V gives CDR1 LNHNV, CDR2 YYDKDF (reference sequence). Here the CDR3 reads CATSRDIMQGGETQYF. CDR3 in DNA: TGTGCCACCAGCAGAGATATTATGCAGGGTGGGGAGACCCAGTACTTC.

This clone was recorded only once. The CDR3 region has the DNA TGCAGCGCTTTGGGGAGGCCAGGGAGGATGAACACTGAAGCTTTCTTT. Translating gives CSALGRPGRMNTEAFF. The V call is TRBV29-1, the J call TRBJ1-1, with D perhaps matching TRBD1 (5 bases). Germline CDR1 SQVTM, CDR2 ANQGSEA. V dropped 7 bases and J dropped 0 bases, with 21 bases sitting between them. The CDR3 is 16 residues long.

The chain recombines TRBV5-8 with TRBJ2-1, with D possibly being TRBD1 (6 bases). The V end was cut by 1 base, the J end by 4 bases, with 12 bases between. From germline, CDR1 is SGHTS and CDR2 YDEGEE. The CDR3 is made up of 15 amino acids. DNA for the CDR3: TGTGCCAGCAGCTTGCGCAGGACAGCGTACAATGAGCAGTTCTTC. This sequence encodes CASSLRRTAYNEQFF.

The genes are TRBV20-1 and TRBJ1-6, with no clear D. V was shortened by 3 bases and J by 8 bases, with 11 bases between the two germline ends. This CDR3 comprises 13 residues. The germline V gene has CDR1 DFQATT and CDR2 SNEGSKA (reference sequence). The CDR3 reads CSASLEEYSPLHF. The CDR3 DNA is TGCAGTGCTAGTTTGGAGGAATATTCACCCCTCCACTTT.

The V call is TRBV2, the J call TRBJ1-2, with D tentatively TRBD1 (5 bases). The germline V gene encodes CDR1 SNHLY and CDR2 FYNNEI. The CDR3 length is 13 residues. Trimming took 7 bases from V and 7 from J, leaving 16 bases between them. DNA of the CDR3: TGTGCCAGCACGTTTGAGGGGACGGGTGGCTACACCTTC. Protein product: CASTFEGTGGYTF.

This rearrangement joins TRBV7-9 to TRBJ2-3; possibly TRBD2 for D (5 bases). Germline values: CDR1 SEHNR, CDR2 FQNEAQ (reference sequence). V lost 8 bases to trimming and J lost 0 bases, with 6 bases between them. This CDR3 is built from 12 residues. CDR3 in amino acids: CASWTSTDTQYF. CDR3 coding DNA: TGTGCCAGCTGGACTAGCACAGATACGCAGTATTTT.